A single sample is the source of the 10 T cell receptor beta chains below, sequenced in a study of T cells in Graves' hyperthyroidism and ophthalmopathy. Amplification of TCR beta CDR3 regions was performed using RNA transcripts as template. A first-round RT-PCR of the TCR CDR3 used the HTBI primer set. MiXCR, applied by TCRdb to the multiplex PCR reads, yields one record per CDR3 protein. The sample lists under 400,000 distinct CDR3 sequences, 15% to 17% occurring once. Input material: blood. These receptors came from a woman aged 18-35 years with Graves' hyperthyroidism that later progressed to Graves' ophthalmopathy.

This clonotype was counted at least ten times. The J gene is TRBJ2-1, the V gene TRBV13; the match to TRBD2 covers 7 bases. Germline V gene lookup returns CDR1 PRHDT and CDR2 FYEKMQ (reference sequence). The CDR3 is 15 amino acids. J was trimmed by 2 bases and V by 6 bases; bases with no gene match: 7. CDR3 nucleotide sequence: TGTGCCAGCAGACCCTCCGGACTAGCCTACAATGAGCAGTTCTTC. Protein product: CASRPSGLAYNEQFF.

The genes are TRBV19 and TRBJ2-1, with D maybe TRBD2 (5 bases). Deletions cut 10 bases from V and 6 bases from J, with 22 bases between. Per the germline V gene, CDR1 is LNHDA and CDR2 is SQIVND (reference sequence). This CDR3 spans 15 amino acids. The CDR3 DNA follows: TGTGCCACCACACCCAGACCACTAGTTCTCAATGAGCAGTTCTTC. Residues: CATTPRPLVLNEQFF. Complete variable domain (other parts from reference TRBV19 and TRBJ2-1): DGGITQSPKYLFRKEGQNVTLSCEQNLNHDAMYWYRQDPGQGLRLIYYSQIVNDFQKGDIAEGYSVSREKKESFPLTVTSAQKNPTAFYLCATTPRPLVLNEQFFGPGTRLTVL.

Regarding this clonotype: This sequence may be a read error, since a much larger clone differs from it by one base. This chain joins TRBV2 and TRBJ2-7; D might be TRBD1 or TRBD2, each matching 5 bases. Per germline, CDR1 SNHLY and CDR2 FYNNEI. The V end lost 8 bases, the J end lost 3 bases, and 11 bases lay between the germline ends. This CDR3 comprises 12 residues. CDR3 coding DNA: TGTGCCAGCGGGACCCAGGGCTACGAGCAGTACTTC. Amino acid sequence: CASGTQGYEQYF.

V usage is TRBV6-2 or TRBV6-3 and J usage is TRBJ2-7; 10 bases fit TRBD1. The CDR3 totals 14 residues. Trimming took 10 bases from V and 3 from J; bases not matched to a gene: 9. CDR1 MNHEY and CDR2 SVGEGT come from the germline V gene. The CDR3: CATRRDRGFYEQYF. CDR3 DNA sequence: TGTGCCACCCGCCGGGACAGGGGATTCTACGAGCAGTACTTC.

This clonotype has ten or more counts. DNA for the CDR3: TGTGCCAGCAGTTACAGGGGGAGCACCGGGGAGCTGTTTTTT. Translating gives CASSYRGSTGELFF. The chain has TRBV2 and TRBJ2-2; 8 bases map to TRBD1. The CDR3 runs to 14 residues. Unmatched junction bases numbered 3, after V lost 5 bases and J lost 4 bases. CDR1 SNHLY and CDR2 FYNNEI come from the germline V gene. Variable domain in full (rest from reference TRBV2 and TRBJ2-2): EPEVTQTPSHQVTQMGQEVILRCVPISNHLYFYWYRQILGQKVEFLVSFYNNEISEKSEIFDDQFSVERPDGSNFTLKIRSTKLEDSAMYFCASSYRGSTGELFFGEGSRLTVL.

This clonotype occurred many times. The gene calls are TRBV27 and TRBJ2-1, with D possibly TRBD2 on 6 matching bases. Germline CDR1 MNHEY, CDR2 SMNVEV (reference sequence). The V and J ends lost 5 bases and 0 bases respectively, with 17 bases between them. The CDR3 extends over 17 amino acids. For the CDR3, the DNA is TGTGCCAGCAGTCCGGATCCCGGGAGCAACTCCTACAATGAGCAGTTCTTC. It specifies CASSPDPGSNSYNEQFF.

This clonotype was seen only a few times. This rearrangement joins TRBV10-2 to TRBJ2-1; 12 nucleotides align to TRBD2. CDR1 is WSHSY, CDR2 SAAADI, per germline. The junction had 9 bases not matched to a gene; V was cut back by 6 bases and J by 6 bases. CDR3 size: 16 residues. The CDR3 here is CASRFGLAGGGNEQFF. As DNA, the CDR3 is TGCGCCAGCAGATTCGGGCTAGCGGGAGGGGGCAATGAGCAGTTCTTC.

This clonotype appeared a few times. The J gene is TRBJ2-7, the V gene TRBV19; D perhaps matches TRBD1 (5 bases). Deletions cut 4 bases from V and 2 bases from J, with 9 bases between. CDR3 size: 13 residues. Looked up from germline, CDR1 is LNHDA and CDR2 is SQIVND (reference sequence). CDR3 sequence (DNA): TGTGCCAGTAGTAGCGGCAGGGCCTACGAGCAGTACTTC. Residues: CASSSGRAYEQYF.

There are many counts of this clonotype. The chain joins TRBV20-1 to TRBJ1-1; D uncertain. The V and J ends lost 6 bases and 5 bases respectively, with 16 bases between them. The CDR3 sequence is 13 residues long. The germline CDR1 and CDR2 sequences are DFQATT and SNEGSKA (reference sequence). The CDR3 DNA is TGCAGTGCCGCTCCGACGGCTGAAACTGAAGCTTTCTTT. It encodes CSAAPTAETEAFF.

J is TRBJ2-1 and V is TRBV2, with 10 bases aligning to TRBD1. V lost 3 bases and J lost 2; bases outside the gene matches: 7. Germline V gene data show CDR1 as SNHLY and CDR2 as FYNNEI. CDR3 length: 17 residues. DNA for the CDR3: TGTGCCAGCAGTGACCCCCTGGGACAGGGGACCTACAATGAGCAGTTCTTC. Protein product: CASSDPLGQGTYNEQFF.